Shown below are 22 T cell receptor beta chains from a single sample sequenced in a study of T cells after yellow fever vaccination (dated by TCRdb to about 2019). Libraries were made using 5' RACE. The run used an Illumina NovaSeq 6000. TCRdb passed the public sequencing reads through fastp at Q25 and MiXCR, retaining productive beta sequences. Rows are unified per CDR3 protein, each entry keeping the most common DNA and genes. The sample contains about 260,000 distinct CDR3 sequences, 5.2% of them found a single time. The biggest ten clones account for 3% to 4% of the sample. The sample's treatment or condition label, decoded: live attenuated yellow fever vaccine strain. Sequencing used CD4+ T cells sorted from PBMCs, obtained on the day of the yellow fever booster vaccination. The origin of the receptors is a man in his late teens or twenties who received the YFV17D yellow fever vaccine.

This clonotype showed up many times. CDR3 sequence (DNA): TGCAGTGCCCCCCGCGGAGGGGGGAACAATGAGCAGTTCTTC. Translated: CSAPRGGGNNEQFF. The chain is built from TRBV20-1 and TRBJ2-1; D tentatively reads TRBD1 or TRBD2 (6 bases each). This CDR3 is 14 amino acids long. The germline gives CDR1 DFQATT, CDR2 SNEGSKA (reference sequence). V lost 6 bases and J lost 5, with 17 bases in between.

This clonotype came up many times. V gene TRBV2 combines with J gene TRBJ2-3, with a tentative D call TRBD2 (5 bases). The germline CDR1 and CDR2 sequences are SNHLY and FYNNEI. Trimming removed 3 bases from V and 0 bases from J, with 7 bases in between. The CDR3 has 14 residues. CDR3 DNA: TGTGCCAGCAGTGAGGGCGGGAGCACAGATACGCAGTATTTT. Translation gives CASSEGGSTDTQYF. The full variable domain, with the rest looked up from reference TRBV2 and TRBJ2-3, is EPEVTQTPSHQVTQMGQEVILRCVPISNHLYFYWYRQILGQKVEFLVSFYNNEISEKSEIFDDQFSVERPDGSNFTLKIRSTKLEDSAMYFCASSEGGSTDTQYFGPGTRLTVL.

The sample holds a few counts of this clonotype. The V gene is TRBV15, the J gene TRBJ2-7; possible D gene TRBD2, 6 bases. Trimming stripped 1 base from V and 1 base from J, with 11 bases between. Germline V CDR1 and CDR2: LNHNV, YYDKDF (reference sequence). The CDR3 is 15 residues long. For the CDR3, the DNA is TGTGCCACCAGCAGAGTCGGGGGTCTATCCTACGAGCAGTACTTC. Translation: CATSRVGGLSYEQYF. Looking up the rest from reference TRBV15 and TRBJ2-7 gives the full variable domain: DAMVIQNPRYQVTQFGKPVTLSCSQTLNHNVMYWYQQKSSQAPKLLFHYYDKDFNNEADTPDNFQSRRPNTSFCFLDIRSPGLGDTAMYLCATSRVGGLSYEQYFGPGTRLTVT.

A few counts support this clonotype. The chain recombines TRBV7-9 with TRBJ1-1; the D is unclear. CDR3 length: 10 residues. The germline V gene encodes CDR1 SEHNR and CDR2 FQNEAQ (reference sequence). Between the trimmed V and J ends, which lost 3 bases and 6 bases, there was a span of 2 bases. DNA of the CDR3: TGTGCCAGCAGCTTGGCTGAAGCTTTCTTT. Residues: CASSLAEAFF.

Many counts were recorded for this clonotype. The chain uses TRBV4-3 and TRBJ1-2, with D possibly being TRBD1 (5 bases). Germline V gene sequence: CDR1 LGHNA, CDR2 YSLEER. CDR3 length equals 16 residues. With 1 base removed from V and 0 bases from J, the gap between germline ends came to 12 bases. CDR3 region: CASSQGRQNPNYGYTF. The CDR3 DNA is TGCGCCAGCAGCCAAGGTCGACAGAATCCTAACTATGGCTACACCTTC.

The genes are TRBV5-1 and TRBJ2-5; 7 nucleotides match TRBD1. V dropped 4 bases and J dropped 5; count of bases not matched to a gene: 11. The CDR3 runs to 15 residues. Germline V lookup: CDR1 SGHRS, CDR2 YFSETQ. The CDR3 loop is CASSPGTDLRETQYF. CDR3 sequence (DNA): TGCGCCAGCAGCCCAGGGACAGACCTCAGGGAGACCCAGTACTTC. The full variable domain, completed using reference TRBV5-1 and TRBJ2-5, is KAGVTQTPRYLIKTRGQQVTLSCSPISGHRSVSWYQQTPGQGLQFLFEYFSETQRNKGNFPGRFSGRQFSNSRSEMNVSTLELGDSALYLCASSPGTDLRETQYFGPGTRLLVL.

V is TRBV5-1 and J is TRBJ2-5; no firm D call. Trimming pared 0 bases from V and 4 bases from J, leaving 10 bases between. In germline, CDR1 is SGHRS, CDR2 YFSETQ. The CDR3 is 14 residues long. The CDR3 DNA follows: TGCGCCAGCAGCTTGGAGGTGGGTGGAGAGACCCAGTACTTC. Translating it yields CASSLEVGGETQYF.

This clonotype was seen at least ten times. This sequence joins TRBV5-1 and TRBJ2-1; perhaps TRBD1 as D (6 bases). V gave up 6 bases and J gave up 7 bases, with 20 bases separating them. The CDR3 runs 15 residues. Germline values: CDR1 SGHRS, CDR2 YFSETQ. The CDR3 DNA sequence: TGCGCCAGCACCCTCCAATCAGGGGCGTCGAATGAGCAGTTCTTC. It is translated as CASTLQSGASNEQFF.

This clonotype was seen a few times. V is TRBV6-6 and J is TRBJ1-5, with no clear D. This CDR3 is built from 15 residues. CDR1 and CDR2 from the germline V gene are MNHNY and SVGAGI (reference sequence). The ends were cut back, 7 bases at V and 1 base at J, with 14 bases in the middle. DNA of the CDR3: TGTGCCAGCACACCTACCCCGGGGAGCAATCAGCCCCAGCATTTT. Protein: CASTPTPGSNQPQHF.

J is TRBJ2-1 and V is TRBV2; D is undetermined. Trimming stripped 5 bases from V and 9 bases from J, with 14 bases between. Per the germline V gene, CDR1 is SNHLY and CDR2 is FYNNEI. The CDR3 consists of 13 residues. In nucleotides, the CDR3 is TGTGCCAGCAGTCCTGAAGTAGCCGGTGAGCAGTTCTTC. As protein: CASSPEVAGEQFF.

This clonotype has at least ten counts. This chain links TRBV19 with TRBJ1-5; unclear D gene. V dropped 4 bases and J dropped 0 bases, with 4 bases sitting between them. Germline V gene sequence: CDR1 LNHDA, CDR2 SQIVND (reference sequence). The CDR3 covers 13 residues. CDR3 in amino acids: CASSRVSNQPQHF. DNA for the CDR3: TGTGCCAGTAGTAGGGTTAGCAATCAGCCCCAGCATTTT.

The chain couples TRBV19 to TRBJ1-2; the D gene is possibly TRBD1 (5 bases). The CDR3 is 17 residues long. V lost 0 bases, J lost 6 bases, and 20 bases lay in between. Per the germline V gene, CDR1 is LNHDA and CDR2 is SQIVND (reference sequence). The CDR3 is CASSIDVFQGGRDGYTF. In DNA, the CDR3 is TGTGCCAGTAGTATAGATGTTTTTCAGGGCGGGAGAGATGGCTACACCTTC.

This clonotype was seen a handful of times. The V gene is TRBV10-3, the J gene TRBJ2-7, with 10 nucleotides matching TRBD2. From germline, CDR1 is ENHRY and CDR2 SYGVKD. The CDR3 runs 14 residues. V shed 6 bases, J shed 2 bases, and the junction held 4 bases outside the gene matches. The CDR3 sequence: CAIRPLAGTYEQYF. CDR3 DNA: TGTGCCATCAGACCACTAGCGGGGACCTACGAGCAGTACTTC.

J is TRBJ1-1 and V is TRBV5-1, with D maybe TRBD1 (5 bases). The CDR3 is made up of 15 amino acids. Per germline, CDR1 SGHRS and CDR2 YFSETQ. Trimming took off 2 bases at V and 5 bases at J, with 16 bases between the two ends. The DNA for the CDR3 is TGCGCCAGCAGCTTAGACAGCAACTCGTGGACTGAAGCTTTCTTT. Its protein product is CASSLDSNSWTEAFF. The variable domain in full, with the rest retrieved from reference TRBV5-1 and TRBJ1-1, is KAGVTQTPRYLIKTRGQQVTLSCSPISGHRSVSWYQQTPGQGLQFLFEYFSETQRNKGNFPGRFSGRQFSNSRSEMNVSTLELGDSALYLCASSLDSNSWTEAFFGQGTRLTVV.

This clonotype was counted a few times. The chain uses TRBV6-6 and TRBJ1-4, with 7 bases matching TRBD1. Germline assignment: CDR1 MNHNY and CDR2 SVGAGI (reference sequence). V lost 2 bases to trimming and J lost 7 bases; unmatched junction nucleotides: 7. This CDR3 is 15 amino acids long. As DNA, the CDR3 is TGTGCCAGCAGTTACATACCGACAGGGACTGAAAAACTGTTTTTT. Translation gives CASSYIPTGTEKLFF.

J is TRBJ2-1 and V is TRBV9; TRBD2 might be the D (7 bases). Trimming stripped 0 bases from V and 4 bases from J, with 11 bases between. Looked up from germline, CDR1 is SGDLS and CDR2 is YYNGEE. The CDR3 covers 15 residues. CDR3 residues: CASSVDRGGYNEQFF. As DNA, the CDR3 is TGTGCCAGCAGCGTAGATAGGGGGGGTTACAATGAGCAGTTCTTC.

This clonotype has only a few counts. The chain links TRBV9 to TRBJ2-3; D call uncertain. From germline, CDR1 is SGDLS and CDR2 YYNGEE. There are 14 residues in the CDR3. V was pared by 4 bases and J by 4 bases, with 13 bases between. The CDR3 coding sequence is TGTGCCAGCAGCTCGGACCCGTCCTCAGATACGCAGTATTTT. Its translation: CASSSDPSSDTQYF.

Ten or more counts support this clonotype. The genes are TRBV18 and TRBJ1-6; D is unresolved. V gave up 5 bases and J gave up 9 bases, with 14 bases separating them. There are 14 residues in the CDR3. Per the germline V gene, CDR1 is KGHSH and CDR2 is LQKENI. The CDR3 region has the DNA TGTGCCAGCTCATATGTATCTAGTGGTTCACCCCTCCACTTT. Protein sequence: CASSYVSSGSPLHF.

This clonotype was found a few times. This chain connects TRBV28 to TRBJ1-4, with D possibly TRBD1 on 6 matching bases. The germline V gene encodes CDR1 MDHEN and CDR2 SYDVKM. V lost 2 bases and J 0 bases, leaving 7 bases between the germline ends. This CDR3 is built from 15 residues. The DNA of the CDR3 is TGTGCCAGCAGTTTAGACAGGCCAACTAATGAAAAACTGTTTTTT. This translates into CASSLDRPTNEKLFF.

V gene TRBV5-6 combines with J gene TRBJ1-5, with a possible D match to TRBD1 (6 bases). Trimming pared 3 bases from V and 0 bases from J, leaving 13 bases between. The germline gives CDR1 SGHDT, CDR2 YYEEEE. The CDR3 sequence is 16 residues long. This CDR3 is CASSSGGPYSNQPQHF. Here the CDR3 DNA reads TGTGCCAGCAGCTCGGGGGGCCCTTATAGCAATCAGCCCCAGCATTTT.

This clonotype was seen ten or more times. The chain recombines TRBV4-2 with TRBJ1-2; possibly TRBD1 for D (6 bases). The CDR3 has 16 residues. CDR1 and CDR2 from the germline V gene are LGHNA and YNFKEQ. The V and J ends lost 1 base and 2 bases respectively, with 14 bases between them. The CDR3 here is CASSQGSGGLNYGYTF. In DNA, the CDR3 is TGTGCCAGCAGCCAAGGGAGTGGGGGGCTGAACTATGGCTACACCTTC.

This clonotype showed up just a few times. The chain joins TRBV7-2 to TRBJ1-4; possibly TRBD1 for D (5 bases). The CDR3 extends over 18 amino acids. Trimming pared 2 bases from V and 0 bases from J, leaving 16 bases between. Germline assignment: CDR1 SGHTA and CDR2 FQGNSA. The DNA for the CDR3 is TGTGCCAGCAGCTTAAGGCAGGGCCCTCTCGCAACTAATGAAAAACTGTTTTTT. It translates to CASSLRQGPLATNEKLFF.